These 6 T cell receptor beta chains originate from one sample sequenced in a study of graft-versus-host responses after intestinal transplantation. TCRdb's copy holds only in-frame clones and misses some; the assay was immunoSEQ multiplex PCR. The sample holds fewer than 95,000 clones, just under 95% seen once. These receptors' antigens are unknown. This specimen was unstimulated CD8+ T cells sorted from spleen or lymph node cells, taken before transplant. These receptors were obtained from a human donor who was the organ donor for an intestinal transplant.

V and J are TRBV4-1 and TRBJ1-6; 9 bases fit TRBD1. V lost 0 bases, J lost 5 bases, and 2 bases stayed unmatched. From germline, CDR1 is MGHRA and CDR2 YSYEKL. CDR3 length: 16 residues. The CDR3 loop reads CASSQEGTGNNSPLHF. For the CDR3, the DNA is TGCGCCAGCAGCCAAGAAGGGACAGGGAATAATTCACCCCTCCACTTT.

The genes are TRBV4-1 and TRBJ2-2; D possibly corresponds to TRBD2 (5 bases). V was cut by 0 bases and J by 8 bases, with 16 bases left in between. The germline gives CDR1 MGHRA, CDR2 YSYEKL. The CDR3 covers 16 residues. Here the CDR3 DNA reads TGCGCCAGCAGCCAAGATCTTGCGGGCGCAGGAGGGGAGCTGTTTTTT. Protein: CASSQDLAGAGGELFF.

V usage is TRBV6-5 and J usage is TRBJ2-1; 7 bases fit TRBD1. Unmatched junction bases numbered 4, after V lost 5 bases and J lost 6 bases. Germline values: CDR1 MNHEY, CDR2 SVGAGI. The CDR3 is made up of 13 amino acids. CDR3 amino acids: CASSEQGSNEQFF. For the CDR3, the DNA is TGTGCCAGCAGTGAACAGGGGAGCAATGAGCAGTTCTTC.

The chain employs TRBV27 and TRBJ2-1, with D possibly TRBD1 on 6 matching bases. The germline V and J ends were trimmed by 3 bases and 10 bases, with 19 bases remaining between them. The CDR3 length is 15 residues. The germline V gene encodes CDR1 MNHEY and CDR2 SMNVEV (reference sequence). CDR3 coding DNA: TGTGCCAGCAGTTTGTCACAAACAGCCGGGACAGAGCAGTTCTTC. Its translation is CASSLSQTAGTEQFF.

The chain employs TRBV18 and TRBJ1-2; TRBD1 is a possible D gene (6 bases). Germline assignment: CDR1 KGHSH and CDR2 LQKENI. Trimming removed 1 base at V and 7 bases at J, with 7 bases between. The CDR3 consists of 12 residues. The DNA for the CDR3 is TGTGCCAGCTCACCACGAGGGGGTGGCTACACCTTC. This gives the protein CASSPRGGGYTF.

V gene TRBV7-9 combines with J gene TRBJ2-1; 15 positions match TRBD2. The CDR3 spans 16 residues. CDR1 and CDR2 from the germline V gene are SEHNR and FQNEAQ (reference sequence). Trimming at V came to 1 base and at J to 9 bases, leaving 4 bases not matched to a gene. The CDR3 nucleotides read TGTGCCAGCAGCTTAGGCGGACTAGCGGGGGGGGCTGAGCAGTTCTTC. It encodes CASSLGGLAGGAEQFF.